This is a list of T cell receptor beta chains from one sample in a study of cytomegalovirus exposure and HLA in healthy donors. TCRdb keeps only in-frame clones here, not all; method: immunoSEQ multiplex PCR. Of approximately 210,000 clones listed, around 85% are singletons. Sequenced material: PBMCs. Receptor source: a man aged 18 to 30 in good health and CMV-seronegative. The CDR3 runs from the conserved cysteine through the conserved F or W. D genes are given only for firm matches. Expanded clones get a size class; other rows say once, few or many, or leave the size out.

clone size	V gene	J gene	D gene	CDR3 DNA	CDR3 protein
NA	TRBV4-2	TRBJ2-5	TRBD2	TGTGCCAGCAGCGCGCCGGGACTAGCGGAGGGAGAGACCCAGTACTTC	CASSAPGLAEGETQYF
NA	TRBV5-1	TRBJ2-1	TRBD2	TGCGCCAGCAGCTTGGGACTAGCGGCCGACTCCTACAATGAGCAGTTCTTC	CASSLGLAADSYNEQFF
few	TRBV4-3	TRBJ1-5	TRBD1	TGCGCCAGCAGCCCACGAACAGGGGGCGATCAGCCCCAGCATTTT	CASSPRTGGDQPQHF
NA	TRBV5-4	TRBJ2-1	TRBD2	TGTGCCAGCAGCTTGACGTTGGTGGGCGGGGGGCCTTATGAGCAGTTCTTC	CASSLTLVGGGPYEQFF
once	TRBV6-5	TRBJ2-1	NA	TGTGCCAGCAGTTACTCGACGGGGTACTCCTACAATGAGCAGTTCTTC	CASSYSTGYSYNEQFF
NA	TRBV12-5	TRBJ2-5	TRBD2	TGTGCTAGTGGTTTGGTACTAGGCTCACTAGCGGGGCAAGAGACCCAGTACTTC	CASGLVLGSLAGQETQYF
NA	TRBV7-2	TRBJ2-7	NA	TGTGCCAGCAGCCGCGGTTTCTACGAGCAGTACTTC	CASSRGFYEQYF
NA	TRBV6-6	TRBJ1-4	NA	TGTGCCAGCAGTTCCACCGGGAGCTTCCTAATGCAACTGTTTTTT	CASSSTGSFLMQLFF
NA	TRBV7-2	TRBJ1-6	NA	TGTGCCAGCAGCTTAGATCGGTCACCCCTCCACTTT	CASSLDRSPLHF
few	TRBV7-9	TRBJ1-2	TRBD1	TGTTCCAGCAGCTACACAGGGGACTATGGCTACACCTTC	CSSSYTGDYGYTF
NA	TRBV7-2	TRBJ1-1	NA	TGTGCCAGCAGCTTAGTAGGTCAGGTGAACACTGAAGCTTTCTTT	CASSLVGQVNTEAFF
once	TRBV9	TRBJ2-5	TRBD2	TGTGCCAGCAGCGAAGGCCGACTAGCGGGTTCAGAGACCCAGTACTTC	CASSEGRLAGSETQYF
few	TRBV6-1	TRBJ2-7	TRBD1	TGTGCCAGCAGCGCAGGGGGCTACGAGCAGTACTTC	CASSAGGYEQYF
NA	TRBV5-6	TRBJ1-4	NA	TGTGCCAGCAGCTTAACAGGAGATGAAAAACTGTTTTTT	CASSLTGDEKLFF
NA	TRBV7-2	TRBJ2-7	TRBD1	TGTGCCAGCAGCCTGAGAACCGGGACAGGGGGCGCCGAGCAGTACTTC	CASSLRTGTGGAEQYF
few	TRBV4-3	TRBJ1-1	NA	TGCGCCAGCAGCCAAGATGACAAGTGGGAGGCTTTCTTT	CASSQDDKWEAFF
NA	TRBV7-6	TRBJ2-5	TRBD1	TGTGCCAGCAGGAAAGGGACAGGGGAAGAGACCCAGTACTTC	CASRKGTGEETQYF
NA	TRBV27	TRBJ1-2	TRBD1	TGTGCCAGCAGTCTCGGGACAGGGACTGGCTACACCTTC	CASSLGTGTGYTF
NA	TRBV10-3	TRBJ2-5	TRBD2	TGTGCCATCAGTACAAGCGGGGGTGAGACCCAGTACTTC	CAISTSGGETQYF
NA	TRBV7-9	TRBJ2-5	NA	TGTGCCAGCAGCTTGACAGCGCAAGAGACCCAGTACTTC	CASSLTAQETQYF
NA	TRBV7-8	TRBJ2-2	TRBD2	TGTGCCAGCAGCTTAGTTTGGTCTAGCGGGAGGACGAAGAACACCGGGGAGCTGTTTTTT	CASSLVWSSGRTKNTGELFF
NA	TRBV28	TRBJ2-2	TRBD2	TGTGCCAGCAGTACGCGGACTAGCGGGACCTGGGAGCTGTTTTTT	CASSTRTSGTWELFF
NA	TRBV19	TRBJ1-1	NA	TGTGCCAGTAGTATAGAGTTGAGTATGAACACTGAAGCTTTCTTT	CASSIELSMNTEAFF
few	TRBV29-1	TRBJ1-3	TRBD1	TGCAGCGTTGATGCTGGGACAGGAGCTGGAAACACCATATATTTT	CSVDAGTGAGNTIYF
NA	TRBV14	TRBJ2-2	NA	TGTGCCAGCAGTCGTCGACAGACACCAAGGTTTGGGACCGGGGAGCTGTTTTTT	CASSRRQTPRFGTGELFF
NA	TRBV18	TRBJ2-2	TRBD1	TGTGCCAGCTCACCAGTTTCTGGACAGGGGGGAACCGGGGAGCTGTTTTTT	CASSPVSGQGGTGELFF
NA	TRBV27	TRBJ1-1	NA	TGTGCCAGCAGTTTATCCGCGGGGGTCATGAACACTGAAGCTTTCTTT	CASSLSAGVMNTEAFF
few	TRBV4-1	TRBJ1-1	NA	TGCGCCAGCAGCCAGGCCAGGAACACTGAAGCTTTCTTT	CASSQARNTEAFF